One and the same sample provided the 17 T cell receptor beta chains below, sequenced in a study of cytomegalovirus exposure and HLA in healthy donors. Repertoires were generated with immunoSEQ multiplex PCR, while TCRdb's copy carries only in-frame clones and drops some. The data show 60,000 to 85,000 clones, 96% seen once. Sequenced material: PBMCs. The receptor set was obtained from a woman aged 18 to 35 in good health and CMV-seropositive.

This chain connects TRBV18 to TRBJ2-4; TRBD2 agrees at 10 bases. CDR3 size: 19 residues. Trimming cost V 3 bases and J 0 bases; bases outside gene matches: 11. Germline-derived CDR1 and CDR2 are KGHSH and LQKENI. The CDR3 DNA reads TGTGCCAGCTCACCCGGCATAGCGGGAGGAACCCTAGCCAAAAACATTCAGTACTTC. This translates into CASSPGIAGGTLAKNIQYF.

This rearrangement joins TRBV7-2 to TRBJ2-2; TRBD1 might be the D (6 bases). Germline CDR1 and CDR2: SGHTA and FQGNSA. The CDR3 is made up of 15 amino acids. The germline V and J ends were trimmed by 3 bases and 5 bases, with 13 bases remaining between them. The CDR3 loop reads CASSLVRGLTGELFF. The CDR3 region has the DNA TGTGCCAGCAGCTTGGTCAGGGGTTTAACCGGGGAGCTGTTTTTT.

Written as DNA, the CDR3 is TGTGCCAGCAGCGGGACTAGCGGGGTCAATGAGCAGTTCTTC. Encoded protein: CASSGTSGVNEQFF. This chain connects TRBV9 to TRBJ2-1, with TRBD2 matching 12 bases. CDR1 and CDR2 from the germline V gene are SGDLS and YYNGEE. This CDR3 is built from 14 residues. V gave up 3 bases and J gave up 6 bases; unmatched junction bases: 1. The variable domain in full, completed from reference TRBV9 and TRBJ2-1, reads DSGVTQTPKHLITATGQRVTLRCSPRSGDLSVYWYQQSLDQGLQFLIQYYNGEERAKGNILERFSAQQFPDLHSELNLSSLELGDSALYFCASSGTSGVNEQFFGPGTRLTVL.

V usage is TRBV19 and J usage is TRBJ1-1, with TRBD1 identical over 8 bases. CDR1 and CDR2 from the germline V gene are LNHDA and SQIVND (reference sequence). This CDR3 has 15 residues. V shed 3 bases, J shed 1 base, and the junction held 4 bases outside the gene matches. The CDR3 here is CASSIYQGANTEAFF. CDR3 nucleotide sequence: TGTGCCAGTAGTATTTATCAGGGGGCGAACACTGAAGCTTTCTTT.

This clone was seen just once. V and J are TRBV7-3 and TRBJ2-7, with TRBD2 matching over 12 bases. CDR1 is SGHTA, CDR2 FQGTGA, per germline. This CDR3 contains 15 residues. Trimming removed 4 bases from V and 7 bases from J; junction bases left unmatched: 8. The CDR3 DNA is TGTGCCAGCAGCTCCGGGACTAGCGGGTTTGGGGAGCAGTACTTC. Translating gives CASSSGTSGFGEQYF. The variable domain in full, completed from reference TRBV7-3 and TRBJ2-7, reads GAGVSQTPSNKVTEKGKYVELRCDPISGHTALYWYRQSLGQGPEFLIYFQGTGAADDSGLPNDRFFAVRPEGSVSTLKIQRTERGDSAVYLCASSSGTSGFGEQYFGPGTRLTVT.

This CDR3 reads CSVAGKTASSYEQYF. The CDR3 region has the DNA TGCAGCGTCGCCGGGAAGACGGCTAGCTCCTACGAGCAGTACTTC. The rearrangement links TRBV29-1 to TRBJ2-7; D possibly corresponds to TRBD2 (5 bases). The V and J ends lost 6 bases and 0 bases respectively, with 18 bases between them. Germline lookup yields CDR1 SQVTM and CDR2 ANQGSEA. The length of the CDR3 is 15 residues.

In its sample, this clone was seen a few times. The chain recombines TRBV5-1 with TRBJ2-5; a weak D match, TRBD2 (5 bases). The CDR3 runs to 13 residues. The V end was cut by 4 bases, the J end by 2 bases, with 9 bases between. Germline V gene lookup returns CDR1 SGHRS and CDR2 YFSETQ. The CDR3 protein is CASSTRSQETQYF. The CDR3 DNA sequence: TGCGCCAGCAGCACTAGGAGTCAAGAGACCCAGTACTTC. Full variable domain (rest looked up from reference TRBV5-1 and TRBJ2-5): KAGVTQTPRYLIKTRGQQVTLSCSPISGHRSVSWYQQTPGQGLQFLFEYFSETQRNKGNFPGRFSGRQFSNSRSEMNVSTLELGDSALYLCASSTRSQETQYFGPGTRLLVL.

This chain connects TRBV18 to TRBJ2-6; maybe TRBD1 (6 bases). CDR1 and CDR2 from the germline V gene are KGHSH and LQKENI. V lost 5 bases to trimming and J lost 0 bases, with 14 bases between them. The CDR3 consists of 17 residues. The CDR3 sequence is CASSSLQGPSGANVLTF. DNA of the CDR3: TGTGCCAGCTCATCCTTACAGGGTCCCTCTGGGGCCAACGTCCTGACTTTC.

The chain has TRBV7-9 and TRBJ2-7; 8 nucleotides line up with TRBD2. CDR3 length equals 15 residues. The germline gives CDR1 SEHNR, CDR2 FQNEAQ (reference sequence). J gave up 2 bases and V 4 bases, and 7 bases lay outside the gene matches. The CDR3 is CASSSLLGGAYEQYF. The CDR3 bases are TGTGCCAGCAGCTCGCTACTCGGGGGGGCCTACGAGCAGTACTTC.

With regard to this clone: The sample contains more than one DNA sequence encoding this CDR3. The chain uses TRBV5-1 and TRBJ2-5, with D uncertain. CDR1 is SGHRS and CDR2 is YFSETQ in the germline V gene. This CDR3 spans 12 amino acids. V lost 0 bases and J 3 bases, leaving 3 bases between the germline ends. The CDR3 region has the DNA TGCGCCAGCAGCTTGGCCAAAGAGACCCAGTACTTC. Encoded protein: CASSLAKETQYF.

This chain joins TRBV4-3 and TRBJ1-1; 10 nucleotides match TRBD1. The CDR3 is 17 residues long. With 1 base clipped from V and 1 base from J, the junction kept 6 bases outside the gene matches. Looked up from germline, CDR1 is LGHNA and CDR2 is YSLEER. CDR3 loop: CASSQGRQGARNTEAFF. DNA for the CDR3: TGCGCCAGCAGCCAAGGAAGACAGGGGGCGCGGAACACTGAAGCTTTCTTT.

The CDR3 sequence is CASSRRSSSNEQFF. Here the CDR3 DNA reads TGTGCCAGCAGCCGCAGGTCTAGCTCCAATGAGCAGTTCTTC. The chain couples TRBV7-2 to TRBJ2-1; a weak D match, TRBD2 (5 bases). CDR3 size: 14 residues. V lost 5 bases, J lost 6 bases, and 14 bases lay in between. The germline V gene has CDR1 SGHTA and CDR2 FQGNSA.

This chain links TRBV4-3 with TRBJ2-3; 11 bases are a match to TRBD2. The CDR3 is made up of 16 amino acids. Germline CDR1 reads LGHNA; CDR2 reads YSLEER. V shed 4 bases and J 1 base; nucleotides not matched to a gene: 4. The CDR3 coding sequence is TGCGCCAGCAGCCGATCACTAGCGGGGGGCACAGATACGCAGTATTTT. Its protein is CASSRSLAGGTDTQYF.

This rearrangement joins TRBV4-2 to TRBJ1-5; D is uncertain. Germline V lookup: CDR1 LGHNA, CDR2 YNFKEQ. The CDR3 extends over 13 amino acids. Trimming took off 0 bases at V and 4 bases at J, with 4 bases between the two ends. This CDR3 reads CASSQDSNQPQHF. CDR3 nucleotides: TGTGCCAGCAGCCAAGACAGTAATCAGCCCCAGCATTTT.

The gene calls are TRBV6-1 and TRBJ2-7; 8 bases line up with TRBD1. This CDR3 contains 19 residues. The trim removed 6 bases at V and 3 bases at J, leaving 22 bases unmatched. Germline CDR1 MNHNS, CDR2 SASEGT. CDR3 residues: CASSELDRGFSGLGYEQYF. The CDR3 DNA reads TGTGCCAGCAGCGAACTAGACAGGGGCTTTTCGGGATTGGGCTACGAGCAGTACTTC.

CDR3 sequence reads: CAIMGTGAGDTQYF. The CDR3 DNA sequence: TGTGCCATCATGGGGACAGGCGCAGGGGATACGCAGTATTTT. The chain recombines TRBV27 with TRBJ2-3; TRBD1 matches 8 bases. With 10 bases clipped from V and 6 bases from J, the junction kept 12 bases outside the gene matches. Germline loops: CDR1 MNHEY, CDR2 SMNVEV (reference sequence). This CDR3 has 14 residues.

The chain recombines TRBV9 with TRBJ2-6, with 8 bases that match TRBD2. Trimming removed 1 base from V and 1 base from J; junction bases left unmatched: 10. The CDR3 runs to 19 residues. Per the germline V gene, CDR1 is SGDLS and CDR2 is YYNGEE. CDR3 region: CASSVTPGGGRSGANVLTF. CDR3 bases: TGTGCCAGCAGCGTAACCCCCGGGGGGGGAAGGTCTGGGGCCAACGTCCTGACTTTC.